This T cell receptor beta chain was recorded in a study of T cell responses to AZD1222 COVID-19 vaccine. CDR3 size: 17 residues. The V and J ends lost 5 bases and 4 bases, in that order; junction bases with no gene match: 14. Germline loops: CDR1 KGHDR, CDR2 SFDVKD. The assay was immunoSEQ multiplex PCR, and TCRdb's table has in-frame clones only and misses some. The table shows about 160,000 clones, with about 92% occurring only once. The rearrangement links TRBV24-1 to TRBJ2-3; TRBD2 matches 7 bases. The receptor's source is an adult who received the AZD1222 COVID-19 vaccine. The sequencing here drew on peripheral blood, taken 28 days after the second AZD1222 dose. CDR3: CATSAPRVGGVPDTQYF. The CDR3 region has the DNA TGTGCCACCAGTGCTCCTCGAGTGGGGGGGGTGCCAGATACGCAGTATTTT.